The rows below give T cell receptor beta chains drawn from one sample of a study of blood T cell repertoires in COVID-19. TCRdb's table, derived via immunoSEQ multiplex PCR, lists solely in-frame clones and lacks some. The repertoire holds 110,000 to 150,000 clones, with 85% to 90% as singletons. Sequencing was done on a sample of peripheral blood. The receptors here all came from a woman of 80 years or more with acute or convalescent COVID-19. The CDR3 runs from the conserved cysteine through the conserved F or W. The D gene is left open where the match is weak. Clone size is stated in some rows and not others, as once, few, many or a class when expanded.

>NA|NA|TRBJ2-3|TRBV6-2/TRBV6-3
CASSSGSKDTQYF
TGTGCCAGCAGTTCCGGGTCGAAGGATACGCAGTATTTT
>NA|once|TRBJ1-1|TRBV5-1
CASSPNGGRPATEAFF
TGCGCCAGCAGCCCTAATGGGGGCCGCCCAGCCACTGAAGCTTTCTTT
>NA|NA|TRBJ2-5|TRBV19
CASSTIRGAHQETQYF
TGTGCCAGTAGTACCATCAGGGGGGCCCACCAAGAGACCCAGTACTTC
>TRBD1|NA|TRBJ1-6|TRBV6-2/TRBV6-3
CASSYDRGYSPLHF
TGTGCCAGCAGTTACGACAGGGGGTATTCACCCCTCCACTTT
>TRBD1|NA|TRBJ1-6|TRBV2
CASSGGQGGNSPLHF
TGTGCCAGCAGTGGGGGACAGGGCGGCAATTCACCCCTCCACTTT
>NA|NA|TRBJ1-4|TRBV4-2
CASSQDSGKLFF
TGTGCCAGCAGCCAAGATTCGGGAAAACTGTTTTTT
>NA|once|TRBJ2-3|TRBV6-5
CASLRREGTDTQYF
TGTGCCAGCCTAAGAAGGGAGGGCACAGATACGCAGTATTTT
>NA|NA|TRBJ2-7|TRBV19
CASSPQDTHLDEQYF
TGTGCCAGTAGTCCACAGGACACACACCTGGACGAGCAGTACTTC
>TRBD1|NA|TRBJ1-1|TRBV5-1
CASAGQVNTEAFF
TGCGCCAGCGCGGGACAGGTGAACACTGAAGCTTTCTTT
>NA|NA|TRBJ1-2|TRBV5-1
CATSQLPSYGYTF
TGCGCCACCTCTCAGTTGCCTTCGTATGGCTACACCTTC
>TRBD1|NA|TRBJ1-3|TRBV30
CAWDPTGGTGNTIYF
TGTGCCTGGGATCCAACAGGGGGTACTGGAAACACCATATATTTT
>TRBD1|NA|TRBJ2-1|TRBV7-9
CASSRTGVRNEQFF
TGTGCCAGCAGCCGGACAGGGGTTCGGAATGAGCAGTTCTTC
>NA|NA|TRBJ2-2|TRBV5-1
CASSLVAGNTGELFF
TGCGCCAGCAGCTTGGTGGCAGGGAACACCGGGGAGCTGTTTTTT
>TRBD1|few|TRBJ1-2|TRBV5-1
CASSLATGARDYGYTF
TGCGCCAGCAGCTTGGCAACAGGGGCCCGAGACTATGGCTACACCTTC
>NA|NA|TRBJ1-2|TRBV4-2
CASSQDMAANGYTF
TGTGCCAGCAGCCAAGATATGGCGGCTAATGGCTACACCTTC
>TRBD1|NA|TRBJ2-1|TRBV11-1
CASSLGDSWGNEQFF
TGTGCCAGCAGCTTAGGGGACAGCTGGGGTAATGAGCAGTTCTTC
>NA|NA|TRBJ2-3|TRBV5-1
CASSLEVRAVTDTQYF
TGCGCCAGCAGCTTGGAGGTGAGGGCCGTCACAGATACGCAGTATTTT
>TRBD1|NA|TRBJ2-1|TRBV19
CASSIRDRGHNEQFF
TGTGCCAGTAGTATCCGGGACAGGGGTCACAATGAGCAGTTCTTC
>NA|few|TRBJ2-3|TRBV5-8
CASSLARDTQYF
TGTGCCAGCAGCTTGGCCCGGGATACGCAGTATTTT
>NA|once|TRBJ1-2|TRBV6-5
CASSYSRGGASGYTF
TGTGCCAGCAGTTACTCCAGAGGAGGGGCAAGTGGCTACACCTTC
>NA|NA|TRBJ1-1|TRBV18
CASSPPSPGENTEAFF
TGTGCCAGCTCACCACCTTCGCCGGGTGAGAACACTGAAGCTTTCTTT
>NA|NA|TRBJ2-3|TRBV25-1
CASSDLTASTDTQYF
TGTGCCAGCAGCGACCTGACAGCATCCACAGATACGCAGTATTTT
>NA|NA|TRBJ2-5|TRBV29-1
CSVGWRGQETQYF
TGCAGCGTTGGATGGAGAGGCCAAGAGACCCAGTACTTC
>TRBD2|NA|TRBJ2-1|TRBV2
CASRPGLAGYNEQFF
TGTGCCAGCAGGCCGGGACTAGCGGGATACAATGAGCAGTTCTTC
>NA|NA|TRBJ1-1|TRBV5-5
CASSPPGAEAFF
TGTGCCAGCAGCCCGCCGGGGGCTGAAGCTTTCTTT
>TRBD1|few|TRBJ2-7|TRBV2
CASSPTGVSYEQYF
TGTGCCAGCAGCCCGACAGGGGTTTCCTACGAGCAGTACTTC
>TRBD1|NA|TRBJ1-3|TRBV7-9
CASSLPPGTGATGNTIYF
TGTGCCAGCAGCTTACCCCCAGGGACAGGAGCTACTGGAAACACCATATATTTT
>NA|once|TRBJ1-2|TRBV7-2
CASSLDNANYGYTF
TGTGCCAGCAGCTTAGACAATGCTAACTATGGCTACACCTTC
>TRBD1|NA|TRBJ1-2|TRBV7-2
CASSLGQATTGDGYTF
TGTGCCAGCAGCCTCGGACAGGCCACAACGGGGGATGGCTACACCTTC
>NA|few|TRBJ1-3|TRBV16
CASSVQSSGNTIYF
TGTGCCAGCAGCGTACAGAGCTCTGGAAACACCATATATTTT
>NA|once|TRBJ1-1|TRBV18
CASSASRVDNEAFF
TGTGCCAGCTCAGCCTCCAGGGTAGACAATGAAGCTTTCTTT
>TRBD1|NA|TRBJ2-5|TRBV5-1
CASSSPGTGREETQYF
TGCGCCAGCAGCTCTCCCGGGACAGGACGAGAAGAGACCCAGTACTTC
>TRBD1|NA|TRBJ2-2|TRBV2
CASDRGTNTGELFF
TGTGCCAGCGACAGGGGGACTAACACCGGGGAGCTGTTTTTT
>NA|NA|TRBJ1-3|TRBV3-1/TRBV3-2
CASSHRTVSSGNTIYF
TGTGCCAGCAGCCACCGGACAGTTAGCTCTGGAAACACCATATATTTT
>TRBD1|once|TRBJ2-3|TRBV5-1
CASSPDRGLLFDTQYF
TGCGCCAGCAGCCCCGACAGGGGATTGTTATTTGATACGCAGTATTTT
>NA|NA|TRBJ2-5|TRBV7-9
CASSLAGAAETQYF
TGTGCCAGCAGCTTAGCAGGGGCCGCAGAGACCCAGTACTTC
>TRBD1|NA|TRBJ2-5|TRBV11-2
CASSLGTGIQETQYF
TGTGCCAGCAGCTTAGGGACAGGGATCCAAGAGACCCAGTACTTC
>NA|NA|TRBJ2-1|TRBV5-1
CASSLAGGPGEQFF
TGCGCCAGCAGCTTGGCGGGTGGGCCGGGGGAGCAGTTCTTC
>TRBD2|NA|TRBJ2-3|TRBV6-5
CASSYTRDYTDTQYF
TGTGCCAGCAGTTACACCCGGGACTACACAGATACGCAGTATTTT
>NA|NA|TRBJ1-5|TRBV5-5
CASSLTRDQPQHF
TGTGCCAGCAGCTTGACTCGGGATCAGCCCCAGCATTTT
>NA|NA|TRBJ1-2|TRBV2
CASSEQGQDYGYTF
TGTGCCAGCAGTGAACAGGGGCAGGACTATGGCTACACCTTC
>TRBD1|NA|TRBJ2-5|TRBV18
CASSRGQQETQYF
TGTGCCAGCTCACGGGGACAGCAAGAGACCCAGTACTTC
>TRBD2|once|TRBJ2-3|TRBV29-1
CSAAGTSRSTDTQYF
TGCAGCGCCGCCGGGACTAGCCGGAGCACAGATACGCAGTATTTT
>NA|NA|TRBJ1-2|TRBV4-2
CASSQGPREDYGYTF
TGTGCCAGCAGCCAAGGTCCCAGGGAGGACTATGGCTACACCTTC
>NA|NA|TRBJ1-1|TRBV6-5
CASSYYSEAGNAEAFF
TGTGCCAGCAGTTACTATTCCGAGGCGGGGAATGCTGAAGCTTTCTTT
>TRBD1|NA|TRBJ1-2|TRBV7-2
CASSSRTGDPYGYTF
TGTGCCAGCAGCTCAAGGACAGGTGACCCTTATGGCTACACCTTC
>NA|NA|TRBJ1-1|TRBV19
CASSIDSRGNTEAFF
TGTGCCAGTAGTATAGATAGTCGGGGGAACACTGAAGCTTTCTTT
>NA|few|TRBJ2-1|TRBV3-1/TRBV3-2
CASSQVVHEQFF
TGTGCCAGCAGCCAGGTAGTCCATGAGCAGTTCTTC